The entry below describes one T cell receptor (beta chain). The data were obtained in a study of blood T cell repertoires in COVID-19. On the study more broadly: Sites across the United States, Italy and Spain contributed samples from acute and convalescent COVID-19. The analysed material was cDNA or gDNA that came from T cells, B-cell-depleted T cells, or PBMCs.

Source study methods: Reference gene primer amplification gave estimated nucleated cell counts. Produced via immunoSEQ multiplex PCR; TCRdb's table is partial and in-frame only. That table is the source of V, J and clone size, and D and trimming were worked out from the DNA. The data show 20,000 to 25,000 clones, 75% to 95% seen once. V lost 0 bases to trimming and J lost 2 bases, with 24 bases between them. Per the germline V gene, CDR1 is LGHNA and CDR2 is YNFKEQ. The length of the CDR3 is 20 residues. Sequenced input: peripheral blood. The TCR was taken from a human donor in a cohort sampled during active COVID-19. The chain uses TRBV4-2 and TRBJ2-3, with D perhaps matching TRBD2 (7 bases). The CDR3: CASSQEGSGGTPADTDTQYF. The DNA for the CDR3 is TGTGCCAGCAGCCAAGAGGGGTCGGGGGGCACTCCCGCGGACACAGATACGCAGTATTTT.